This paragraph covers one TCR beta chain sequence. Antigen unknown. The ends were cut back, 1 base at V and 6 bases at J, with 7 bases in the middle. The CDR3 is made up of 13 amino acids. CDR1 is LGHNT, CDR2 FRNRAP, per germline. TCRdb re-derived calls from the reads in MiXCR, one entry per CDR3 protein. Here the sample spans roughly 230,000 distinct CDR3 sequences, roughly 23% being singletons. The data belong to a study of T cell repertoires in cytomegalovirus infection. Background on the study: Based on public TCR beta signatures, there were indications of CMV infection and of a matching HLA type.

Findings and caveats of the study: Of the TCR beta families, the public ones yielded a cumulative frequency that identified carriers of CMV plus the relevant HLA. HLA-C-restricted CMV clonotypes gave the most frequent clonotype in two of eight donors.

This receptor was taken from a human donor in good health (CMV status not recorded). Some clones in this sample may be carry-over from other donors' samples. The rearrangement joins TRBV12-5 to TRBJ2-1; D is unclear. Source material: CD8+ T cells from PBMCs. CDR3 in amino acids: CASGLGRANEQFF. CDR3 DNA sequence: TGTGCTAGTGGTTTGGGTAGAGCCAATGAGCAGTTCTTC.